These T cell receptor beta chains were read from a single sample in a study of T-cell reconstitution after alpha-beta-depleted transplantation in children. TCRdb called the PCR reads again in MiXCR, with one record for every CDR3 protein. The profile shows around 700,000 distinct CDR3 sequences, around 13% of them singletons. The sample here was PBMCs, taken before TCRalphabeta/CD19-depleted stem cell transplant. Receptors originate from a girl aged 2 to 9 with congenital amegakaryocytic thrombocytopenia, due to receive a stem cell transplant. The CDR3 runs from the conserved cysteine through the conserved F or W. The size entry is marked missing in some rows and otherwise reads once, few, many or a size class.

CDR3 protein: CASSQDTAYPSYGYTF
V gene: TRBV4-2
clone size: few

CDR3 protein: CSAREPRAGGSYEQYF
V gene: TRBV20-1
clone size: few

CDR3 protein: CAWAGTTSNQPQHF
V gene: TRBV30
clone size: NA

CDR3 protein: CASSRGTVQGKNIQYF
V gene: TRBV5-1
clone size: many

CDR3 protein: CASRSSGTEQFF
V gene: TRBV12-3/TRBV12-4
clone size: NA

CDR3 protein: CSAPRKAGRLDTQYF
V gene: TRBV20-1
clone size: many

CDR3 protein: CSTHRGYNEQFF
V gene: TRBV20-1
clone size: NA

CDR3 protein: CASSLVLAGTQETQYF
V gene: TRBV7-9
clone size: few

CDR3 protein: CASSQGEYQETQYF
V gene: TRBV4-1
clone size: many

CDR3 protein: CASSQEGYGVIHF
V gene: TRBV3-1
clone size: many

CDR3 protein: CASSCDREGLAGGPVATDTQYF
V gene: TRBV28
clone size: many

CDR3 protein: CASGSGSDEQYF
V gene: TRBV5-1
clone size: many

CDR3 protein: CASTLAGAGSSTDTQYF
V gene: TRBV4-2
clone size: NA

CDR3 protein: CSATSRVNIQYF
V gene: TRBV20-1
clone size: many

CDR3 protein: CASTQGASYHEQFF
V gene: TRBV5-1
clone size: NA

CDR3 protein: CASSSLTEVKNIQYF
V gene: TRBV5-1
clone size: NA

CDR3 protein: CAISRERQAAGEQYF
V gene: TRBV10-3
clone size: few

CDR3 protein: CASRGTRSSYNEQFF
V gene: TRBV21-1
clone size: NA

CDR3 protein: CASSLSGREDTQYF
V gene: TRBV7-3
clone size: NA

CDR3 protein: CASSQTLQFRQYF
V gene: TRBV14
clone size: few

CDR3 protein: CSVEGPPRTTDTQYF
V gene: TRBV29-1
clone size: many

CDR3 protein: CASSLLESGYTF
V gene: TRBV5-1
clone size: few

CDR3 protein: CSAKPGTGNSPLHF
V gene: TRBV20-1
clone size: many

CDR3 protein: CSARKDWGHHYEQYF
V gene: TRBV20-1
clone size: NA